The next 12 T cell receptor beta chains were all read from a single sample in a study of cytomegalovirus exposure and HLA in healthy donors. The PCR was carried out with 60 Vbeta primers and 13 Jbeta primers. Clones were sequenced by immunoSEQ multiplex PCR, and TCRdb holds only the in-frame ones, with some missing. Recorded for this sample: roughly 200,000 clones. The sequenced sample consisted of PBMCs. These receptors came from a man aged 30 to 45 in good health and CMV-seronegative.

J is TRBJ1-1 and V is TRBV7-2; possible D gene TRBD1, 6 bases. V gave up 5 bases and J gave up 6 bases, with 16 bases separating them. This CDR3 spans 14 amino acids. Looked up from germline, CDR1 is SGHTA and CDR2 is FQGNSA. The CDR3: CASSLQRGGAEAFF. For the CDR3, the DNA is TGTGCCAGCAGCCTCCAGAGGGGGGGGGCTGAAGCTTTCTTT.

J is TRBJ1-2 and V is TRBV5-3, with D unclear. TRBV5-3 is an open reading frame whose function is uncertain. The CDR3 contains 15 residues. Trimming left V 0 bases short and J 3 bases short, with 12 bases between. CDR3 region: CARSLVTEAYYGYTF. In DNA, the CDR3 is TGTGCCAGAAGCTTGGTAACCGAAGCGTACTATGGCTACACCTTC.

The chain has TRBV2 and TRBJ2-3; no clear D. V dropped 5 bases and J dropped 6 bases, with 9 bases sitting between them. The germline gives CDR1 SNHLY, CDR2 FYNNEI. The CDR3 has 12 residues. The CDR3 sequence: CASSLGSDTQYF. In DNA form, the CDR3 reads TGTGCCAGCAGTCTAGGATCGGATACGCAGTATTTT. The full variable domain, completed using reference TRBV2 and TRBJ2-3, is EPEVTQTPSHQVTQMGQEVILRCVPISNHLYFYWYRQILGQKVEFLVSFYNNEISEKSEIFDDQFSVERPDGSNFTLKIRSTKLEDSAMYFCASSLGSDTQYFGPGTRLTVL.

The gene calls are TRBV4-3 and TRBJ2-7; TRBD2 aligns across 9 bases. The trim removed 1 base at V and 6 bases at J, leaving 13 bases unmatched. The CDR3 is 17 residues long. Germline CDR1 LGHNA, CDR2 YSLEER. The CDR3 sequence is CASSQAFSGSGSREQYF. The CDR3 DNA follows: TGCGCCAGCAGCCAAGCCTTTAGCGGGAGTGGCTCCCGCGAGCAGTACTTC.

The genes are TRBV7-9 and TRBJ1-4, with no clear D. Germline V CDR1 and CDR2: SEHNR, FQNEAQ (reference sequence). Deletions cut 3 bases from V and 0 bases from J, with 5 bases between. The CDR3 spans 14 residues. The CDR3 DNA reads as TGTGCCAGCAGCTTTGCGACAACTAATGAAAAACTGTTTTTT. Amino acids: CASSFATTNEKLFF.

The CDR3 here is CASSSLIFLAGGGEQYF. The CDR3 DNA sequence: TGTGCCAGCAGCTCCTTAATCTTCCTAGCGGGAGGTGGCGAGCAGTACTTC. The gene calls are TRBV7-6 and TRBJ2-7; TRBD2 matches at 11 bases. The CDR3 contains 17 residues. Germline CDR1 and CDR2: SGHVS and FNYEAQ. Losses at the gene ends were 4 bases for V and 6 bases for J; bases not matched to a gene: 14.

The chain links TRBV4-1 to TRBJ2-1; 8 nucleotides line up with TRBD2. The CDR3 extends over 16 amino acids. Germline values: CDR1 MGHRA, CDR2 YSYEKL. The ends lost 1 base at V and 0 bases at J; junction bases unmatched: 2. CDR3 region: CASSQAGTSSYNEQFF. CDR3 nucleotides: TGCGCCAGCAGCCAAGCCGGGACTAGCTCCTACAATGAGCAGTTCTTC.

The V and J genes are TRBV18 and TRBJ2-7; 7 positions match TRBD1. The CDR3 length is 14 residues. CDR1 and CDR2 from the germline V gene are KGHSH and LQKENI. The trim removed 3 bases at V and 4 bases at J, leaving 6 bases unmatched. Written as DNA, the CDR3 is TGTGCCAGCTCACCCGGGACAGACCGATACGAGCAGTACTTC. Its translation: CASSPGTDRYEQYF.

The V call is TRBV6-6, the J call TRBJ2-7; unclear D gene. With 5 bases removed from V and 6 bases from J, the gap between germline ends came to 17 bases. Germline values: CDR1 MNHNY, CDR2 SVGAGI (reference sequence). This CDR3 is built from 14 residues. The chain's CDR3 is CASSPVGVDSEQYF. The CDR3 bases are TGTGCCAGCAGTCCCGTCGGTGTAGATTCCGAGCAGTACTTC.

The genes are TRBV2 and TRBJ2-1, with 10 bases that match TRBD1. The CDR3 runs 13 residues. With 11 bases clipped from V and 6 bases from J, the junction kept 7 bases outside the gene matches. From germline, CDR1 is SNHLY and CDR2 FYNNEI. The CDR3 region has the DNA TGTGCCGGACGACAGGGGGCGTTCAATGAGCAGTTCTTC. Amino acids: CAGRQGAFNEQFF.

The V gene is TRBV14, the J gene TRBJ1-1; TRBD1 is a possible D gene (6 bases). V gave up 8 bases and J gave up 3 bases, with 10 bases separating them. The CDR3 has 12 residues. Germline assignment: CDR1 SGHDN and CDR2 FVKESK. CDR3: CASGRQDTEAFF. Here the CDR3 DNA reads TGTGCCAGCGGAAGACAGGACACTGAAGCTTTCTTT.

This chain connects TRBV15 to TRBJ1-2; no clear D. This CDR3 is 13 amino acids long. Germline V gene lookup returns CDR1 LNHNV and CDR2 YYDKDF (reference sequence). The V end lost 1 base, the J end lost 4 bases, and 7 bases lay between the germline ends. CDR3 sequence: CATSRVGSYGYTF. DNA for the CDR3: TGTGCCACCAGCAGAGTCGGTAGCTATGGCTACACCTTC.